This record looks at one T cell receptor beta chain sequence and its context. As yet, its antigen is unknown. The source of the sample is a study of T cells after yellow fever vaccination. Trimming pared 0 bases from V and 3 bases from J, leaving 9 bases between. There are 14 residues in the CDR3. The V gene's germline CDR1 is SGHRS and CDR2 YFSETQ. Study-level points and caveats: Peaking faster, on day 5 versus 15, the secondary response was nonetheless weaker.

TCRdb reprocessed the 5' RACE reads with MiXCR, giving one entry per CDR3 protein. Of approximately 510,000 distinct CDR3 sequences in the sample, around a fifth were seen once. This receptor was obtained from a young man who received the YFV17D yellow fever vaccine. V is TRBV5-1 and J is TRBJ2-5; D gene uncertain. The source was PBMCs, collected 20 to 25 days after the first yellow fever vaccination. The DNA for the CDR3 is TGCGCCAGCAGCTTGGCAATGGGTGAAGAGACCCAGTACTTC. It encodes CASSLAMGEETQYF. Full variable domain (outside the CDR3, taken from reference TRBV5-1 and TRBJ2-5): KAGVTQTPRYLIKTRGQQVTLSCSPISGHRSVSWYQQTPGQGLQFLFEYFSETQRNKGNFPGRFSGRQFSNSRSEMNVSTLELGDSALYLCASSLAMGEETQYFGPGTRLLVL.